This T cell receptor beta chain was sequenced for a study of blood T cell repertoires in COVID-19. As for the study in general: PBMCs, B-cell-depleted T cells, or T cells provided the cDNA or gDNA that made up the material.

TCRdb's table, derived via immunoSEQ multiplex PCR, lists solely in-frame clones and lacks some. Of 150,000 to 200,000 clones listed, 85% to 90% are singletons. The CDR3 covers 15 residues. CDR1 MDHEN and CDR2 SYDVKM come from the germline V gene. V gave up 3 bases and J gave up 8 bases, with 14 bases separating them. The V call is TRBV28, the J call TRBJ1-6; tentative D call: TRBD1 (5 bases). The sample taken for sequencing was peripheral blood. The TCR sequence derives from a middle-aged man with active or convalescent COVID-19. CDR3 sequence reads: CASSFGPDSYSPLHF. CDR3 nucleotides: TGTGCCAGCAGTTTCGGCCCCGACAGTTATTCACCCCTCCACTTT.